Presented here are 5 T cell receptor beta chains from one specimen sequenced in a study of technical replicates of blood from several donors. The data were produced by immunoSEQ multiplex PCR, yet TCRdb's version contains in-frame clones alone and is incomplete. The sample includes under 90,000 clones, 95% to 98% of them seen just once. The sample taken for sequencing was T cells isolated from PBMCs. The receptor source for this set is a human donor in good health.

The chain recombines TRBV7-8 with TRBJ2-3; D is undetermined. The CDR3 runs 16 residues. The germline V and J ends were trimmed by 3 bases and 0 bases, with 13 bases remaining between them. The germline CDR1 and CDR2 sequences are SGHVS and FQNEAQ. The CDR3 region is CASSFTVRSSTDTQYF. The DNA for the CDR3 is TGTGCCAGCAGCTTTACCGTCCGGTCTAGCACAGATACGCAGTATTTT. Full variable domain (rest looked up from reference TRBV7-8 and TRBJ2-3): GAGVSQSPRYKVAKRGQDVALRCDPISGHVSLFWYQQALGQGPEFLTYFQNEAQLDKSGLPSDRFFAERPEGSVSTLKIQRTQQEDSAVYLCASSFTVRSSTDTQYFGPGTRLTVL.

V is TRBV19 and J is TRBJ2-5, with a weak D call TRBD1 (7 bases). Trimming shortened V by 3 bases and J by 10 bases, and 21 bases separated the two germline ends. The germline V gene has CDR1 LNHDA and CDR2 SQIVND (reference sequence). CDR3 length: 15 amino acids. DNA for the CDR3: TGTGCCAGTAGTATCGCGAACATGGACAGGAGGGTCCAGTACTTC. Amino acid sequence: CASSIANMDRRVQYF.

This chain uses TRBV7-2 with TRBJ2-7; D uncertain. The CDR3 is made up of 12 amino acids. Germline CDR1 and CDR2: SGHTA and FQGNSA. V lost 2 bases and J 4 bases, leaving 6 bases between the germline ends. This CDR3 reads CASSLPGYEQYF. The CDR3 nucleotides read TGTGCCAGCAGCTTACCGGGTTACGAGCAGTACTTC.

The chain combines TRBV19 with TRBJ2-2, with 8 positions matching TRBD2. The CDR3 has 15 residues. The trim removed 3 bases at V and 3 bases at J, leaving 3 bases unmatched. Looked up from germline, CDR1 is LNHDA and CDR2 is SQIVND (reference sequence). The CDR3 nucleotides are TGTGCCAGTAGTATTGCGGGAGGCGACACCGGGGAGCTGTTTTTT. Encoded protein: CASSIAGGDTGELFF.

V and J are TRBV6-5 and TRBJ2-1, with 8 bases lining up with TRBD2. J gave up 7 bases and V 6 bases, and 8 bases lay outside the gene matches. This CDR3 region has 14 residues. Germline V gene lookup returns CDR1 MNHEY and CDR2 SVGAGI. The CDR3 here is CASSSGTRRNEQFF. Here the CDR3 DNA reads TGTGCCAGCAGCTCCGGGACTAGGCGTAATGAGCAGTTCTTC.